This T cell receptor beta chain was captured by sequencing in a study of OX40 agonist ivuxolimab in advanced cancers. Method: immunoSEQ multiplex PCR; TCRdb's copy keeps in-frame clones and lacks some. The table lists tens of thousands of clones, about 92% of them singletons. V was cut by 4 bases and J by 0 bases, with 10 bases left in between. The CDR3 is made up of 15 amino acids. Germline V lookup: CDR1 MNHNS, CDR2 SASEGT. V is TRBV6-1 and J is TRBJ2-1; possibly TRBD1 for D (5 bases). This specimen consisted of CD4+ or CD8+ T cells sorted from blood, obtained in a trial of the OX40 agonist ivuxolimab. The receptor's source is an adult with an advanced solid tumor such as melanoma, head and neck, liver or kidney cancer. The CDR3 DNA reads as TGTGCCAGCAGTGTACAGGAGAGCTCCTACAATGAGCAGTTCTTC. This translates into CASSVQESSYNEQFF.